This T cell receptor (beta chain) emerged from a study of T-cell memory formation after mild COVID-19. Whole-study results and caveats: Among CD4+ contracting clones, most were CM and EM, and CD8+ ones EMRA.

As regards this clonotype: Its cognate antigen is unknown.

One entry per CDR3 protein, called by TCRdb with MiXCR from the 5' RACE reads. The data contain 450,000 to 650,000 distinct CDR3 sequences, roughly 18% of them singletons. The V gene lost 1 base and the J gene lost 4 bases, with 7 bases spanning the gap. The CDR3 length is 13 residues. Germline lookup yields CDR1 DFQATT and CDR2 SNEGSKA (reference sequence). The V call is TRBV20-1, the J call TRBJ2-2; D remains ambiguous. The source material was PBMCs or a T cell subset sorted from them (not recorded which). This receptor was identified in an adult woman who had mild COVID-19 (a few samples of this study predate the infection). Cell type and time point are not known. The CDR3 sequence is CSARAFGTGELFF. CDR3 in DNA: TGCAGTGCTAGAGCCTTCGGCACCGGGGAGCTGTTTTTT.